This T cell receptor (beta chain) was identified in a study of cytomegalovirus exposure and HLA in healthy donors. Across the study: Unique TCRs from HLA-typed donors, around 93 million of them, were held in an early data release. Study-wide points: A previous analysis found most TCR beta V segments productive roughly 87% or roughly 30% of the time. Later work found that TCR association rates differed between HLA loci; DRB1 had the most and HLA-C the fewest.

V shed 7 bases, J shed 9 bases, and the junction held 5 bases outside the gene matches. This CDR3 is built from 11 residues. Germline V gene sequence: CDR1 SQVTM, CDR2 ANQGSEA. Notes on this clone: The antigen is not known.

PCR amplification relied on 60 Vbeta primers (plus 13 Jbeta primers). The data were produced by immunoSEQ multiplex PCR, yet TCRdb's version contains in-frame clones alone and is incomplete. The table records about 250,000 clones, 92% of them present only once. The rearrangement links TRBV29-1 to TRBJ1-1, with 10 bases fitting TRBD1. The receptor was isolated from a girl aged 2 to 9 in good health and CMV-seronegative. Sequencing used PBMCs. The CDR3 DNA follows: TGCAGCGCCGGGACAGGGGTACAAGCTTTCTTT. It codes for CSAGTGVQAFF.